The source of this T cell receptor (beta chain) is a study of Graves' ophthalmopathy and Graves' hyperthyroidism. General observations from the study: A majority of expanded thyroid clonotypes exceeding 0.001 frequency were likewise present in blood. Sensitivity reached 85% to 90% and specificity about 80% for a 13-signature model separating ophthalmopathy from stable hyperthyroidism.

V was clipped by 3 bases and J by 7 bases, with 16 bases between them. This CDR3 comprises 16 residues. This clonotype came up many times. The antigen remains undetermined. 8.5 to 10 ml of fresh blood yielded the PBMCs by density gradient. The sequenced template was RNA, covering the TCR beta CDR3 region. HTBI primers primed a first-round RT-PCR, and a second-round multiplex PCR followed. Each CDR3 protein gets one entry after TCRdb re-called the multiplex PCR reads with MiXCR. The repertoire includes hundreds of thousands of distinct CDR3 sequences, about 20% of them detected once, and about 6.6% sits in the top ten.

The sample taken for sequencing was peripheral blood. V is TRBV12-3 or TRBV12-4 and J is TRBJ1-6; D gene ambiguous. The TCR originated in a woman aged 18-29 years with stable Graves' hyperthyroidism. Some clones in this sample may be carry-over from other donors' samples. The CDR3 loop reads CASSFRHKIPNSPLHF. The CDR3 DNA sequence: TGTGCCAGCAGTTTTAGGCATAAAATACCCAATTCACCCCTCCACTTT.